These 23 T cell receptor beta chains originate from one sample sequenced in a study of identical twins. TCRdb fed the 5' RACE reads into MiXCR, producing one record per CDR3 protein. The table has about 720,000 distinct CDR3 sequences, approximately 18% seen once. In addition, the sample was reused for a study of T cells expressing NK-cell markers.

The sample taken for sequencing was PBMCs. These receptors originate from a young woman in good health.

This clonotype was found a few times. At one end the junction does not follow the germline gene, possibly because of a read error. The chain couples TRBV20-1 to TRBJ1-2; no definite D call. CDR1 DFQATT and CDR2 SNEGSKA come from the germline V gene (reference sequence). The CDR3 totals 13 residues. The CDR3 here is CSARDGHLVNRPF. As DNA, the CDR3 is TGCAGTGCTAGAGACGGGCATCTAGTTAATAGGCCCTTC.

V usage is TRBV12-3 or TRBV12-4 and J usage is TRBJ2-5, with TRBD1 as a possible D gene (5 bases). V was cut by 1 base and J by 6 bases, with 9 bases left in between. The length of the CDR3 is 13 residues. In DNA form, the CDR3 reads TGTGCCAGCAGTTTAGTCAGGGTCCAGACCCAGTACTTC. Translated: CASSLVRVQTQYF.

Only a few counts were recorded for this clonotype. The genes are TRBV12-3 or TRBV12-4 and TRBJ2-3, with D tentatively TRBD1 (5 bases). The V and J ends lost 5 bases and 0 bases respectively, with 12 bases between them. The CDR3 has 15 amino acids. The CDR3 loop reads CASSLQAASTDTQYF. The CDR3 DNA follows: TGTGCCAGCAGTCTACAGGCTGCTAGCACAGATACGCAGTATTTT.

The chain joins TRBV10-3 to TRBJ2-1; 14 bases align to TRBD2. Trimming took 3 bases from V and 9 from J; bases not matched to a gene: 4. The length of the CDR3 is 15 residues. Per germline, CDR1 ENHRY and CDR2 SYGVKD. CDR3 bases: TGTGCCATCAGTGATGGGACTAGCGGGAGTAGTGAGCAGTTCTTC. It codes for CAISDGTSGSSEQFF.

V is TRBV20-1 and J is TRBJ2-1; 9 bases line up with TRBD2. This CDR3 contains 14 residues. Germline V lookup: CDR1 DFQATT, CDR2 SNEGSKA (reference sequence). Trimming removed 4 bases from V and 7 bases from J; junction bases left unmatched: 8. CDR3 DNA sequence: TGCAGTGCTAACTTAGCGGGAGCTGTAAATGAGCAGTTCTTC. Protein product: CSANLAGAVNEQFF.

The V and J genes are TRBV6-1 and TRBJ1-1; TRBD1 agrees at 11 bases. In germline, CDR1 is MNHNS, CDR2 SASEGT. Trimming took 7 bases from V and 0 from J; bases not matched to a gene: 4. The CDR3 is made up of 15 amino acids. CDR3 region: CASTGTGGMNTEAFF. Written as DNA, the CDR3 is TGTGCCAGCACGGGGACAGGGGGTATGAACACTGAAGCTTTCTTT.

The chain joins TRBV20-1 to TRBJ2-5; 11 bases line up with TRBD2. Germline CDR1 reads DFQATT; CDR2 reads SNEGSKA (reference sequence). This CDR3 has 15 amino acids. Unmatched junction bases numbered 6, after V lost 1 base and J lost 5 bases. CDR3 in DNA: TGCAGTGCTAGAGTGTTAGCGGGGGGGGGTGAGACCCAGTACTTC. This codes for CSARVLAGGGETQYF.

This clonotype was detected many times. This chain joins TRBV9 and TRBJ2-3; 8 bases fit TRBD1. The V gene end was trimmed by 2 bases and the J gene end by 3 bases; junction bases not matched to a gene: 5. This CDR3 comprises 15 residues. Germline lookup yields CDR1 SGDLS and CDR2 YYNGEE. CDR3 protein: CASSVYQGATDTQYF. The CDR3, as DNA: TGTGCCAGCAGCGTTTACCAGGGGGCTACAGATACGCAGTATTTT.

This chain connects TRBV7-9 to TRBJ2-3, with TRBD2 as a possible D gene (5 bases). The CDR3 covers 15 residues. The V and J ends lost 2 bases and 0 bases respectively, with 9 bases between them. The germline V gene encodes CDR1 SEHNR and CDR2 FQNEAQ (reference sequence). The CDR3 loop is CASSLSRGSTDTQYF. The CDR3 DNA follows: TGTGCCAGCAGCTTATCCCGCGGGAGCACAGATACGCAGTATTTT.

The CDR3 sequence is CASSRTRYNEQFF. The CDR3 coding sequence is TGTGCCAGCAGCCGAACTAGATACAATGAGCAGTTCTTC. V usage is TRBV21-1 and J usage is TRBJ2-1; the table's TRBD2 call for D was not verified on the DNA. TRBV21-1 is deemed a pseudogene. CDR3 size: 13 residues.

This clonotype has ten or more counts. This chain uses TRBV29-1 with TRBJ2-7; 12 positions match TRBD2. V was pared by 5 bases and J by 2 bases, with 7 bases of the junction left unmatched. CDR1 and CDR2 from the germline V gene are SQVTM and ANQGSEA. The length of the CDR3 is 15 residues. CDR3 bases: TGCAGCGTTTCCCCGACTAGCGGGGGAGCCTACGAGCAGTACTTC. Translating gives CSVSPTSGGAYEQYF.

V usage is TRBV20-1 and J usage is TRBJ2-3, with 7 bases lining up with TRBD2. Trimming at V came to 2 bases and at J to 6 bases, leaving 5 bases not matched to a gene. CDR3 length equals 13 residues. The germline V gene encodes CDR1 DFQATT and CDR2 SNEGSKA (reference sequence). CDR3: CSARRAGVDTQYF. The CDR3 nucleotides read TGCAGTGCTAGAAGGGCGGGGGTGGATACGCAGTATTTT.

The chain combines TRBV9 with TRBJ2-5, with D uncertain. CDR3 length equals 16 residues. V was clipped by 0 bases and J by 1 base, with 13 bases between them. Germline V gene data show CDR1 as SGDLS and CDR2 as YYNGEE. This CDR3 is CASSVGTATIQETQYF. In DNA, the CDR3 is TGTGCCAGCAGCGTAGGAACGGCAACCATCCAAGAGACCCAGTACTTC.

This clonotype was seen more than once but under ten times. The rearrangement uses TRBV20-1 and TRBJ2-3; TRBD2 matches at 11 bases. This CDR3 has 14 residues. Germline V gene data show CDR1 as DFQATT and CDR2 as SNEGSKA (reference sequence). With V trimmed by 3 bases and J by 4 bases, 3 bases remained unmatched. CDR3 sequence reads: CSASLAGGPDTQYF. As DNA, the CDR3 is TGCAGTGCTAGCCTAGCGGGGGGTCCAGATACGCAGTATTTT.

This clonotype was picked up a small number of times. This chain joins TRBV4-3 and TRBJ2-7, with 7 positions matching TRBD2. The CDR3 has 15 residues. Germline values: CDR1 LGHNA, CDR2 YSLEER. The V gene end was trimmed by 3 bases and the J gene end by 5 bases; junction bases not matched to a gene: 10. The CDR3 spells CASSQLGGRTHEQYF. CDR3 sequence (DNA): TGCGCCAGCAGCCAGCTCGGCGGGAGAACCCACGAGCAGTACTTC.

The chain combines TRBV27 with TRBJ2-2, with D perhaps TRBD2 (6 bases). Germline CDR1 and CDR2: MNHEY and SMNVEV (reference sequence). CDR3 length: 17 amino acids. The V end was cut by 3 bases, the J end by 4 bases, with 18 bases between. CDR3 in amino acids: CASSFISGAGGTGELFF. CDR3 sequence (DNA): TGTGCCAGCAGTTTTATTTCGGGAGCGGGTGGCACCGGGGAGCTGTTTTTT.

This clonotype showed up just a few times. The chain joins TRBV20-1 to TRBJ2-5, with TRBD1 matching over 9 bases. This CDR3 region has 14 residues. J was trimmed by 4 bases and V by 6 bases; bases with no gene match: 9. Germline values: CDR1 DFQATT, CDR2 SNEGSKA (reference sequence). As DNA, the CDR3 is TGCAGTGCAAGCCGGGGACAGGGCCGAGAGACCCAGTACTTC. This sequence encodes CSASRGQGRETQYF.

The chain joins TRBV20-1 to TRBJ2-6, with D unclear. Germline V gene sequence: CDR1 DFQATT, CDR2 SNEGSKA (reference sequence). The CDR3 length is 14 residues. Trimming stripped 5 bases from V and 0 bases from J, with 8 bases between. The CDR3 coding sequence is TGCAGTGCTCCCGGTAGCTCTGGGGCCAACGTCCTGACTTTC. Protein sequence: CSAPGSSGANVLTF.

The rearrangement joins TRBV12-3 or TRBV12-4 to TRBJ2-1; D is possibly TRBD1 (5 bases). This CDR3 is built from 16 residues. V lost 5 bases to trimming and J lost 2 bases, with 16 bases between them. The CDR3 bases are TGTGCCAGCAGTCCCTACCTCCAGGGAACCTACAATGAGCAGTTCTTC. Protein sequence: CASSPYLQGTYNEQFF.

This chain uses TRBV18 with TRBJ2-1; 9 bases are a match to TRBD2. V was clipped by 6 bases and J by 6 bases; unmatched bases: 9. Per the germline V gene, CDR1 is KGHSH and CDR2 is LQKENI. The CDR3 contains 15 residues. CDR3 in DNA: TGTGCCAGCTCCCGACTAAGCGGGGGGACCAATGAGCAGTTCTTC. It encodes CASSRLSGGTNEQFF.

This clonotype has a count of ten or more. The junction departs from the called germline gene at one end, perhaps through a read error. V gene TRBV5-1 combines with J gene TRBJ2-3, with 10 bases identical to TRBD2. Per germline, CDR1 SGHRS and CDR2 YFSETQ. CDR3 size: 15 residues. The CDR3, as DNA: TGTGCCAGCAGTTCGACTAGCGGGAGCACAGATACGCAGTATTTT. It yields the protein CASSSTSGSTDTQYF.

This chain uses TRBV6-5 with TRBJ1-5; D unclear. CDR1 is MNHEY, CDR2 SVGAGI, per germline. The CDR3 runs to 14 residues. V lost 0 bases and J 4 bases, leaving 7 bases between the germline ends. CDR3 residues: CASSYSRTNQPQHF. CDR3 bases: TGTGCCAGCAGTTACTCCCGGACGAATCAGCCCCAGCATTTT.

This chain connects TRBV4-3 to TRBJ2-2; no firm D call. CDR3 size: 17 residues. V dropped 1 base and J dropped 1 base, with 13 bases sitting between them. Germline V gene lookup returns CDR1 LGHNA and CDR2 YSLEER. CDR3 residues: CASSQVGQAKNTGELFF. The CDR3 bases are TGCGCCAGCAGCCAAGTAGGGCAAGCCAAGAACACCGGGGAGCTGTTTTTT.